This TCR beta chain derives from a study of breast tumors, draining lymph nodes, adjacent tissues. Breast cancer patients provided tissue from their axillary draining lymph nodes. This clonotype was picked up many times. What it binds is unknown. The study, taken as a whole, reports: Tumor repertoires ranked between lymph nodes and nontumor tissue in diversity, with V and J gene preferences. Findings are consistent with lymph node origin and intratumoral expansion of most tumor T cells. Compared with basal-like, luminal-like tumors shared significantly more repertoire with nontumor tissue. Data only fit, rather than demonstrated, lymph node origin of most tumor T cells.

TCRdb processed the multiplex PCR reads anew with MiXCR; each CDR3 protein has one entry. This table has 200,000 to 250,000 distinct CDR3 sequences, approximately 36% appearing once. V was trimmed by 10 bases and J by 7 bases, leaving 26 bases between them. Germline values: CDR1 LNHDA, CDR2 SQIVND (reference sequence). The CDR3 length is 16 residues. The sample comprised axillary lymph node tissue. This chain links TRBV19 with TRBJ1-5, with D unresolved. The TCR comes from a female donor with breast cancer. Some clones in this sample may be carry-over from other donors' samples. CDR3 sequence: CATEDPRGAEGQPQHF. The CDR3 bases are TGTGCCACCGAGGACCCCCGGGGAGCGGAGGGCCAGCCCCAGCATTTT.